Below, 6 T cell receptor beta chains from the same sample are listed, as sequenced in a study of CD8+ T cells in alopecia areata. Extraction and reverse transcription of RNA yielded cDNA as the sequencing template. Profiled with immunoSEQ multiplex PCR; TCRdb holds only in-frame clones, not every one. There are over 5,500 clones in the sample; 60% occur only once, and roughly an eighth lies in the top ten. Both peripheral blood and punch biopsies of lesional scalp skin were obtained from patients who had alopecia areata. Specimen: skin. These receptors were collected from a human donor with alopecia areata.

This clone was observed a single time. J is TRBJ1-1 and V is TRBV7-8; no firm D call. Germline V lookup: CDR1 SGHVS, CDR2 FQNEAQ. V was shortened by 8 bases and J by 1 base, with 20 bases between the two germline ends. The CDR3 contains 16 residues. Here the CDR3 reads CASYQWARAPNTEAFF. The CDR3 DNA is TGTGCCAGCTACCAGTGGGCGAGGGCCCCGAACACTGAAGCTTTCTTT.

The count of this clone is one. J is TRBJ2-1 and V is TRBV11-2; TRBD1 might be the D (5 bases). There are 13 residues in the CDR3. Trimming removed 1 base from V and 7 bases from J, with 8 bases in between. Germline CDR1 reads SGHAT; CDR2 reads FQNNGV. The CDR3 region is CASSLVDRNEQFF. CDR3 nucleotides: TGTGCCAGCAGCTTAGTCGACAGAAATGAGCAGTTCTTC.

V and J are TRBV6-6 and TRBJ2-5; D remains ambiguous. The ends were cut back, 5 bases at V and 5 bases at J, with 9 bases in the middle. The CDR3 covers 12 residues. Germline V lookup: CDR1 MNHNY, CDR2 SVGAGI (reference sequence). As DNA, the CDR3 is TGTGCCAGCAGTCTTTATGAGGAGACCCAGTACTTC. Its protein is CASSLYEETQYF.

This chain joins TRBV7-6 and TRBJ1-1; D is uncertain. Germline CDR1 SGHVS, CDR2 FNYEAQ. This CDR3 spans 13 amino acids. V was clipped by 2 bases and J by 1 base, with 5 bases between them. CDR3: CASSLRENTEAFF. CDR3 bases: TGTGCCAGCAGCTTAAGAGAGAACACTGAAGCTTTCTTT.

This clone came up a few times. The chain links TRBV2 to TRBJ1-5, with 7 bases fitting TRBD1. Germline V gene lookup returns CDR1 SNHLY and CDR2 FYNNEI. The CDR3 length is 14 residues. Germline trimming cut 8 bases from V and 11 bases from J; bases unmatched to any gene: 15. The CDR3, as DNA: TGTGCCAGCTCGAGCGGGACCACCACAGGGGCCCAGCATTTT. This codes for CASSSGTTTGAQHF.

Comments on this clone: The germline gene is not matched at one end of the junction; a read error may be the cause. CDR3 in DNA: TGTGCCAGCGGACGTATGGCTACATTC. Translated, it gives CASGRMATF. The chain has TRBV6-5 and TRBJ1-2; D is ambiguous. The V gene's germline CDR1 is MNHEY and CDR2 SVGAGI. The CDR3 contains 9 residues.